This T cell receptor beta chain appears in the sequencing data of a study of identical twins. This clonotype was seen many times. The CDR3 length is 12 residues. V dropped 3 bases and J dropped 9 bases, with 9 bases sitting between them. Template switching, a step in the protocol, added a universal primer site, and cDNA carried unique molecular identifiers. One entry per CDR3 protein, called by TCRdb with MiXCR from the 5' RACE reads. Here the sample spans about 720,000 distinct CDR3 sequences, roughly 18% being singletons. This sample was also put to use in a study of T cells expressing NK-cell markers. Per that study: Repertoire data for TCR beta were derived from sorted T cells (CD3+CD56+NKG2C+, CD3+CD56+NKG2C- and CD3+CD56-NKG2C+). Several of the donors carried dominant NKG2C+ clonotypes that took up 1.0-7.0% of their CD8+ T cells.

This receptor was taken from a woman aged 18 to 35 in good health. The chain combines TRBV12-3 or TRBV12-4 with TRBJ2-1, with D perhaps matching TRBD2 (7 bases). Sequencing input: PBMCs. Written as DNA, the CDR3 is TGTGCCAGCAGTTTGGGGGGGCCTGAGCAGTTCTTC. Translating it yields CASSLGGPEQFF.